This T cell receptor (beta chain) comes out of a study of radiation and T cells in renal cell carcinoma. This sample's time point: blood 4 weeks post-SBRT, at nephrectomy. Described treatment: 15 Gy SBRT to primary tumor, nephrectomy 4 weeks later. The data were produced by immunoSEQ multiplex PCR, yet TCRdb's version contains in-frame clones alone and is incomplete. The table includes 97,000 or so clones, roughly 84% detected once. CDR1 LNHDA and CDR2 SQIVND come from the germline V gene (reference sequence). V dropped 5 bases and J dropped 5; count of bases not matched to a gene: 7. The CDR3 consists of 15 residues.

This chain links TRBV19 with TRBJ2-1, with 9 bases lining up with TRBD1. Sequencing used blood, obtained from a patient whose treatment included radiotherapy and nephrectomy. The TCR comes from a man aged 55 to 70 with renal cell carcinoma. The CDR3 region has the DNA TGTGCCAGTAGTGCCTCGGGACAGGGCCACAATGAGCAGTTCTTC. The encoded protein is CASSASGQGHNEQFF.